This T cell receptor beta chain was obtained from a study of patients and donors after allogeneic stem cell transplantation. Trimming took off 6 bases at V and 2 bases at J, with 16 bases between the two ends. Germline CDR1 SQVTM, CDR2 ANQGSEA. The CDR3 has 15 amino acids. One entry per CDR3 protein results from TCRdb running MiXCR on the RT-PCR reads. The table lists around 150,000 distinct CDR3 sequences, about 40% of them singletons. V and J are TRBV29-1 and TRBJ1-4; possible D gene TRBD1, 5 bases. Source material: blood, either unsorted or a sorted T cell fraction (not recorded which). The receptor was derived from a human donor who was either an allogeneic HSCT recipient or a stem cell or donor lymphocyte infusion donor (not recorded which). It is not recorded whose cells these are; they may come from a transplant donor. The CDR3 DNA reads as TGCAGCGTCGTCCCGGGACGAGGGACTAATGAAAAACTGTTTTTT. Residues: CSVVPGRGTNEKLFF. Based on the CDR3 plus reference TRBV29-1 and TRBJ1-4, the full variable domain is SAVISQKPSRDICQRGTSLTIQCQVDSQVTMMFWYRQQPGQSLTLIATANQGSEATYESGFVIDKFPISRPNLTFSTLTVSNMSPEDSSIYLCSVVPGRGTNEKLFFGSGTQLSVL.